This T cell receptor (beta chain) is from a study of neurological immune-mediated disorders. TCRdb processed the 5' RACE reads anew with MiXCR; each CDR3 protein has one entry. The sample includes approximately 58,000 distinct CDR3 sequences, 11% of them seen just once. This clonotype was seen at least ten times. The specimen was PBMCs. The clonotype comes from a man between 60 and 75 years old in good health.

CDR3 protein: CASSLGDGSDPLHF. DNA of the CDR3: TGTGCCAGCAGTTTAGGGGACGGGTCGGATCCCCTCCACTTT. The chain is built from TRBV12-3 or TRBV12-4 and TRBJ1-6; TRBD1 might be the D (5 bases). With 1 base removed from V and 13 bases from J, the gap between germline ends came to 14 bases. CDR3 length: 14 amino acids.